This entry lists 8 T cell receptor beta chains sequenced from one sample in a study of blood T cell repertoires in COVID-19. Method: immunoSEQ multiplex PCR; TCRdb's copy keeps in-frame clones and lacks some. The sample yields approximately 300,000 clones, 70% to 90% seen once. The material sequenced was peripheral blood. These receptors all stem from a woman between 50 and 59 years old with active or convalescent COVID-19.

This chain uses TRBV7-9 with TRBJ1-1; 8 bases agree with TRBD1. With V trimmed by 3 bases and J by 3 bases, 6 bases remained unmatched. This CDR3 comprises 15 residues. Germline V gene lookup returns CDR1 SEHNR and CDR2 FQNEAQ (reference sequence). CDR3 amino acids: CASSFLQGGYTEAFF. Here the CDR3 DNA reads TGTGCCAGCAGCTTTCTACAGGGGGGGTACACTGAAGCTTTCTTT.

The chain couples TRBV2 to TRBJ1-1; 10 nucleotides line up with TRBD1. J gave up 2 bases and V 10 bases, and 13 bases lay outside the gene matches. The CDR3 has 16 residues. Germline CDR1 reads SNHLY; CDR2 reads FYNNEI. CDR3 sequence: CATTPGQGTPNTEAFF. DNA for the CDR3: TGTGCCACCACCCCGGGACAGGGGACACCAAACACTGAAGCTTTCTTT.

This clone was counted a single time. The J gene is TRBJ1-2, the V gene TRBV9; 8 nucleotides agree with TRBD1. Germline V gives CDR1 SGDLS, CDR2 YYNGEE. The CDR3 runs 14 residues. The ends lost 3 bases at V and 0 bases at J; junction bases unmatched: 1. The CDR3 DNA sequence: TGTGCCAGCAGCGAGGACAGGGCTAACTATGGCTACACCTTC. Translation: CASSEDRANYGYTF. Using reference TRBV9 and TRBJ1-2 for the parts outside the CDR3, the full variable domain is DSGVTQTPKHLITATGQRVTLRCSPRSGDLSVYWYQQSLDQGLQFLIQYYNGEERAKGNILERFSAQQFPDLHSELNLSSLELGDSALYFCASSEDRANYGYTFGSGTRLTVV.

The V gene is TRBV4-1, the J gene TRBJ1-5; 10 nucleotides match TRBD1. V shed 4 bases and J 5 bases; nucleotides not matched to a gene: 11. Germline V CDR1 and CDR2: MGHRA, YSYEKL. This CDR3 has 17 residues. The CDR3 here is CASSPDPGQGFHQPQHF. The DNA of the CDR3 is TGCGCCAGCAGCCCGGATCCGGGACAGGGGTTTCATCAGCCCCAGCATTTT.

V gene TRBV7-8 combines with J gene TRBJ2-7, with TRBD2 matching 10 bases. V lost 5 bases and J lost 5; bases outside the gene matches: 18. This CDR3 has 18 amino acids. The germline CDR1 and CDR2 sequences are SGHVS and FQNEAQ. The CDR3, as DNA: TGTGCCAGCAGCCAGTACCCTCTCCTAGCGGGAGCTGTGCACGAGCAGTACTTC. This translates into CASSQYPLLAGAVHEQYF.

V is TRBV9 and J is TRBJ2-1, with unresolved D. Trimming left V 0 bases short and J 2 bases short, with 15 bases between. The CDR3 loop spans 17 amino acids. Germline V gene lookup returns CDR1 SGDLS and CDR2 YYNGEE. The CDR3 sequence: CASSVGPLGTTYNEQFF. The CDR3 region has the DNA TGTGCCAGCAGCGTAGGGCCCCTAGGCACCACCTACAATGAGCAGTTCTTC.

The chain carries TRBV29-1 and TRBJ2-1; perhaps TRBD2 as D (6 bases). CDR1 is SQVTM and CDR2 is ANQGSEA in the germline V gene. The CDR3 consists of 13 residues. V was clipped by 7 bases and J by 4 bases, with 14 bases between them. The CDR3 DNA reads TGCAGCGCCGGGACTGCCAAGTACAATGAGCAGTTCTTC. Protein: CSAGTAKYNEQFF.

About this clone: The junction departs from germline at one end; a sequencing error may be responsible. CDR3 in DNA: TGTGCCAGCAGTTCCTCAGACAGGGACGGAGTTTTT. Its translation is CASSSSDRDGVF. The rearrangement links TRBV6-2 or TRBV6-3 to TRBJ1-4; 7 nucleotides match TRBD1. The CDR3 extends over 12 amino acids. Germline V gene lookup returns CDR1 MNHEY and CDR2 SVGEGT.